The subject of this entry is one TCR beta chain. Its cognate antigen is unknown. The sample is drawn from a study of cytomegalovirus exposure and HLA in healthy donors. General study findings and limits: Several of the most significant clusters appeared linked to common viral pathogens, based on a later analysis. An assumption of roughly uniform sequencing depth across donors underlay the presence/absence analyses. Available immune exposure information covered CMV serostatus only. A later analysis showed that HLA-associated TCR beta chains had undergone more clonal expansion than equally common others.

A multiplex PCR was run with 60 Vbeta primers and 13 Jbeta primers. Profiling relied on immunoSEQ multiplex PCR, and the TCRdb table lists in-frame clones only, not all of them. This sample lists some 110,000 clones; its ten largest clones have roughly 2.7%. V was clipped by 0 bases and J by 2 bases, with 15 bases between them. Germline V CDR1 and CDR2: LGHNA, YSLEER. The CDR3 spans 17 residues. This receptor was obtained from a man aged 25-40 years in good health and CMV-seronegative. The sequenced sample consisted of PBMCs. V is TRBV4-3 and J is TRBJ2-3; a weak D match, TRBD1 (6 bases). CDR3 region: CASSQDVAGEITDTQYF. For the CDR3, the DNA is TGCGCCAGCAGCCAAGATGTGGCAGGGGAAATCACAGATACGCAGTATTTT.